Below, 20 T cell receptor beta chains from the same sample are listed, as sequenced in a study of T cell repertoires in cytomegalovirus infection. TCRdb re-analysed the reads in MiXCR, keeping a single row per CDR3 protein. The sample has fewer than 300,000 distinct CDR3 sequences; roughly 24% are singletons. The material sequenced was PBMCs. These receptors came from a human donor in good health (CMV status not recorded). Some clones in this sample may be carry-over from other donors' samples.

The V gene is TRBV6-2 or TRBV6-3, the J gene TRBJ2-7, with TRBD1 matching 11 bases. The CDR3 extends over 15 amino acids. Looked up from germline, CDR1 is MNHEY and CDR2 is SVGEGT. V lost 5 bases, J lost 3 bases, and 6 bases stayed unmatched. The chain's CDR3 is CASSPGTGGIYEQYF. The CDR3 DNA reads TGTGCCAGCAGTCCCGGGACAGGGGGAATCTACGAGCAGTACTTC.

This clonotype was recorded a few times. This chain connects TRBV20-1 to TRBJ1-6; 10 bases fit TRBD1. The CDR3 contains 15 residues. The ends lost 1 base at V and 7 bases at J; junction bases unmatched: 4. The germline V gene has CDR1 DFQATT and CDR2 SNEGSKA (reference sequence). Written as DNA, the CDR3 is TGCAGTGCTAGAGTTGACAGGGGGCCGAATTCACCCCTCCACTTT. Its protein is CSARVDRGPNSPLHF.

The rearrangement uses TRBV5-4 and TRBJ2-1, with 7 bases aligning to TRBD2. The CDR3 consists of 16 residues. V was clipped by 0 bases and J by 2 bases; unmatched bases: 5. The V gene's germline CDR1 is SGHNT and CDR2 YYREEE (reference sequence). For the CDR3, the DNA is TGTGCCAGCAGCTTGGGTGGCGGGAGCGCCTACAATGAGCAGTTCTTC. Its translation: CASSLGGGSAYNEQFF.

This clonotype was observed a few times. CDR3 DNA: TGTGCCAGCAGTCCTATAGCGGGAGCTAACTACAATGAGCAGTTCTTC. This gives the protein CASSPIAGANYNEQFF. The gene calls are TRBV28 and TRBJ2-1; the match to TRBD2 covers 9 bases. CDR1 MDHEN and CDR2 SYDVKM come from the germline V gene. The CDR3 runs 16 residues. Trimming removed 5 bases from V and 3 bases from J; junction bases left unmatched: 8.

The chain employs TRBV7-9 and TRBJ2-1; TRBD1 matches 7 bases. This CDR3 has 15 amino acids. The V gene end was trimmed by 5 bases and the J gene end by 1 base; junction bases not matched to a gene: 5. Germline lookup yields CDR1 SEHNR and CDR2 FQNEAQ (reference sequence). CDR3 nucleotide sequence: TGTGCCAGCAGCCAGTCACAGGGGTCCTACAATGAGCAGTTCTTC. Translation gives CASSQSQGSYNEQFF.

The V gene is TRBV12-3 or TRBV12-4, the J gene TRBJ1-1; a possible D gene is TRBD1 (6 bases). The CDR3 spans 14 residues. Trimming pared 7 bases from V and 4 bases from J, leaving 16 bases between. The DNA of the CDR3 is TGTGCCAGCACCCTACAGGGAACTGGCACTGAAGCTTTCTTT. It codes for CASTLQGTGTEAFF.

In its sample, this clonotype was seen a few times. The chain combines TRBV5-6 with TRBJ1-2, with a possible D match to TRBD1 (6 bases). Germline V gene lookup returns CDR1 SGHDT and CDR2 YYEEEE. V shed 4 bases and J shed 6 bases, with 13 bases lying between them. The CDR3 has 13 residues. CDR3 region: CASSEQGVHGYTF. The CDR3 region has the DNA TGTGCCAGCAGCGAACAGGGAGTCCATGGCTACACCTTC.

This clonotype was seen repeatedly, ten times or more. The chain couples TRBV20-1 to TRBJ2-7; 15 bases line up with TRBD2. This CDR3 has 14 residues. Trimming cost V 4 bases and J 6 bases; bases outside gene matches: 4. The germline V gene has CDR1 DFQATT and CDR2 SNEGSKA (reference sequence). The chain's CDR3 is CSATPGLAGGEQYF. Written as DNA, the CDR3 is TGCAGTGCTACTCCGGGACTAGCGGGAGGCGAGCAGTACTTC.

This clonotype was observed many times. The rearrangement joins TRBV11-1 to TRBJ2-7, with D perhaps TRBD1 or TRBD2 (5 bases each). V lost 5 bases, J lost 1 base, and 12 bases lay in between. The germline gives CDR1 SGHAT, CDR2 FQDESV (reference sequence). The CDR3 length is 14 residues. The CDR3 DNA sequence: TGTGCCAGCAGCACTCCGGGGCAATCCTACGAGCAGTACTTC. This codes for CASSTPGQSYEQYF. The whole variable domain, remainder taken from reference TRBV11-1 and TRBJ2-7, is EAEVAQSPRYKITEKSQAVAFWCDPISGHATLYWYRQILGQGPELLVQFQDESVVDDSQLPKDRFSAERLKGVDSTLKIQPAELGDSAMYLCASSTPGQSYEQYFGPGTRLTVT.

This clonotype was seen repeatedly, ten times or more. This chain uses TRBV3-1 with TRBJ1-1; tentatively, D is TRBD1 (5 bases). Germline loops: CDR1 LGHDT, CDR2 YNNKEL (reference sequence). V dropped 0 bases and J dropped 6 bases, with 11 bases sitting between them. This CDR3 is 14 amino acids long. CDR3 nucleotide sequence: TGTGCCAGCAGCCAAGATTTTTGGGGACCTGAAGCTTTCTTT. It specifies CASSQDFWGPEAFF.

This chain uses TRBV27 with TRBJ1-1; D remains ambiguous. Germline CDR1 MNHEY, CDR2 SMNVEV (reference sequence). V lost 3 bases and J 1 base, leaving 12 bases between the germline ends. The CDR3 is 15 residues long. The CDR3 protein is CASSFLSGRNTEAFF. In DNA form, the CDR3 reads TGTGCCAGCAGTTTTCTTTCGGGCAGGAACACTGAAGCTTTCTTT.

This chain links TRBV2 with TRBJ1-1; TRBD1 matches 7 bases. This CDR3 has 14 amino acids. From germline, CDR1 is SNHLY and CDR2 FYNNEI. Unmatched junction bases numbered 10, after V lost 11 bases and J lost 1 base. CDR3 sequence reads: CARGRTGGNTEAFF. As DNA, the CDR3 is TGTGCCCGGGGACGGACAGGAGGGAACACTGAAGCTTTCTTT.

The rearrangement joins TRBV28 to TRBJ1-1, with D unresolved. The germline V gene has CDR1 MDHEN and CDR2 SYDVKM. The V end was cut by 2 bases, the J end by 7 bases, with 8 bases between. CDR3 length equals 12 residues. For the CDR3, the DNA is TGTGCCAGCAGTTTACTCCATAGTGAAGCTTTCTTT. It is translated as CASSLLHSEAFF.

This clonotype has just a few counts. Written as DNA, the CDR3 is TGCAGTGCCGGGGGGGGGAACACTGAAGCTTTCTTT. Residues: CSAGGGNTEAFF. The J gene is TRBJ1-1, the V gene TRBV20-1; possibly TRBD1 for D (5 bases). Trimming cost V 6 bases and J 1 base, with 9 bases left between them. The CDR3 is 12 amino acids. The germline CDR1 and CDR2 sequences are DFQATT and SNEGSKA (reference sequence).

Only a few counts were recorded for this clonotype. The chain couples TRBV2 to TRBJ2-5; D is undetermined. Germline V lookup: CDR1 SNHLY, CDR2 FYNNEI. This CDR3 has 15 amino acids. The V end was cut by 1 base, the J end by 2 bases, with 11 bases between. CDR3 nucleotides: TGTGCCAGCAGTGAAGTAGGAACAGCTCAAGAGACCCAGTACTTC. As protein: CASSEVGTAQETQYF.

The sample holds many counts of this clonotype. This chain's CDR3 is CASSPGSALGANVLTF. In nucleotides, the CDR3 is TGTGCCAGCAGCCCAGGCTCCGCCTTAGGGGCCAACGTCCTGACTTTC. The J gene is TRBJ2-6, the V gene TRBV7-2; D call uncertain. V lost 5 bases to trimming and J lost 4 bases, with 15 bases between them. CDR3 length: 16 amino acids. From germline, CDR1 is SGHTA and CDR2 FQGNSA.

The CDR3 DNA reads TGTGCCAGCAGCCAGATCCGAGTTGCAACTAATGAAAAACTGTTTTTT. It codes for CASSQIRVATNEKLFF. This chain connects TRBV7-8 to TRBJ1-4; D ambiguous. The CDR3 runs to 16 residues. The V and J ends lost 5 bases and 0 bases respectively, with 13 bases between them. Germline CDR1 is SGHVS and CDR2 is FQNEAQ.

This clonotype has a handful of counts. J is TRBJ2-3 and V is TRBV24-1; a possible D gene is TRBD1 (5 bases). The CDR3 is 16 residues long. Trimming shortened V by 4 bases and J by 0 bases, and 13 bases separated the two germline ends. The germline CDR1 and CDR2 sequences are KGHDR and SFDVKD. As DNA, the CDR3 is TGTGCCACCAGTGACCCACGACAGTCTAGCACAGATACGCAGTATTTT. Amino acid sequence: CATSDPRQSSTDTQYF.

This clonotype was observed at least ten times. The genes are TRBV7-9 and TRBJ2-6; a possible D gene is TRBD2 (6 bases). In germline, CDR1 is SEHNR, CDR2 FQNEAQ (reference sequence). The CDR3 is 17 residues long. V was pared by 3 bases and J by 0 bases, with 12 bases between. The CDR3 region is CASSFVRDFSGANVLTF. In nucleotides, the CDR3 is TGTGCCAGCAGCTTTGTTAGGGACTTCTCTGGGGCCAACGTCCTGACTTTC.

CDR3 loop: CASSNRQGTYEQYF. The CDR3 region has the DNA TGTGCCAGCAGCAACCGACAGGGGACCTACGAGCAGTACTTC. The V call is TRBV5-6, the J call TRBJ2-7; 8 bases are shared with TRBD1. Germline lookup yields CDR1 SGHDT and CDR2 YYEEEE. The CDR3 totals 14 residues. V was pared by 4 bases and J by 2 bases, with 5 bases of the junction left unmatched.